This is a list of T cell receptor beta chains from one sample in a study of T cell responses to AZD1222 COVID-19 vaccine. This table comes from immunoSEQ multiplex PCR, and its TCRdb copy is limited to in-frame clones, with some not included. Here the sample spans 80,000 or so clones, 80% to 85% being singletons. This specimen consisted of peripheral blood, obtained on day 0 of AZD1222 vaccination. These TCRs come from an adult in good health. Both conserved end residues are trimmed from each CDR3. Some rows mark clone size as missing; the rest say once, few, many or name a class of expanded clone.

J: TRBJ1-6; size: NA; V: TRBV6-4; CDR3: ASSDGRDSSSPLH
J: TRBJ2-2; size: NA; V: TRBV19; CDR3: ASSMGQNTGELF
J: TRBJ2-7; size: once; V: TRBV2; CDR3: ASTSRGPGEQY
J: TRBJ1-5; size: once; V: TRBV6-2/TRBV6-3; CDR3: ASSLHGQGVMGASNQPQH
J: TRBJ1-6; size: once; V: TRBV7-3; CDR3: ASTPLLGPVNSPLH
J: TRBJ1-4; size: NA; V: TRBV6-2/TRBV6-3; CDR3: ASSPGHFENEKLF
J: TRBJ1-6; size: NA; V: TRBV4-3; CDR3: ASSQGTGNSPLH
J: TRBJ1-1; size: NA; V: TRBV7-2; CDR3: ASSQIEAF
J: TRBJ1-1; size: NA; V: TRBV12-3/TRBV12-4; CDR3: ASSLGWAEAF
J: TRBJ1-5; size: NA; V: TRBV14; CDR3: ASSQGGLRQPQH
J: TRBJ1-1; size: NA; V: TRBV4-3; CDR3: ASSSQVMNTEAF
J: TRBJ1-1; size: NA; V: TRBV2; CDR3: ASSDRGANTEAF
J: TRBJ1-2; size: NA; V: TRBV18; CDR3: ASSQGSDYGYT
J: TRBJ1-5; size: NA; V: TRBV4-1; CDR3: ASETLSRTHSNQPQH
J: TRBJ1-5; size: NA; V: TRBV29-1; CDR3: SAGQPNQPQH
J: TRBJ2-5; size: NA; V: TRBV12-3/TRBV12-4; CDR3: ASSSHLGETQY
J: TRBJ1-1; size: NA; V: TRBV19; CDR3: ASSIEGAGHASQKAF
J: TRBJ1-2; size: NA; V: TRBV7-2; CDR3: ASSLTPSPRGDGYT
J: TRBJ1-2; size: NA; V: TRBV18; CDR3: ASSPFSGEGYGYT
J: TRBJ2-1; size: NA; V: TRBV5-1; CDR3: ASSYRGSGDYNEQF
J: TRBJ2-7; size: NA; V: TRBV7-2; CDR3: ASSLDRLAGASYEQY
J: TRBJ2-7; size: NA; V: TRBV14; CDR3: ASSHGPPNEQY
J: TRBJ1-5; size: once; V: TRBV30; CDR3: AWSVQVDQPQH
J: TRBJ2-2; size: once; V: TRBV7-3; CDR3: ASSPALRGGYTGELF
J: TRBJ1-6; size: NA; V: TRBV4-2; CDR3: ASSQTVGGYPPLH
J: TRBJ1-4; size: NA; V: TRBV9; CDR3: ASSPRGRDEKLF
J: TRBJ1-5; size: NA; V: TRBV28; CDR3: ASSFSSGTGNQPQH
J: TRBJ1-5; size: NA; V: TRBV7-9; CDR3: ASSLVGDGNQPQH
J: TRBJ2-1; size: NA; V: TRBV19; CDR3: ASSIVGQNNEQF
J: TRBJ1-5; size: NA; V: TRBV7-8; CDR3: ASSPGRSFTIQPQH
J: TRBJ2-1; size: NA; V: TRBV6-4; CDR3: ASSDGTADYNEQF
J: TRBJ2-6; size: NA; V: TRBV19; CDR3: ASTERNSGANVLT
J: TRBJ2-5; size: NA; V: TRBV5-4; CDR3: ASSADKVPQETQY
J: TRBJ2-1; size: few; V: TRBV6-2/TRBV6-3; CDR3: ASSPPGTVNNEQF
J: TRBJ1-2; size: NA; V: TRBV19; CDR3: ATGQGGNGYT